This T cell receptor (beta chain) comes out of a study of T cell responses to AZD1222 COVID-19 vaccine. The CDR3 extends over 16 amino acids. With 2 bases removed from V and 1 base from J, the gap between germline ends came to 14 bases. In germline, CDR1 is MNHEY, CDR2 SVGAGI. The table came from immunoSEQ multiplex PCR; TCRdb's copy has only in-frame clones and leaves some out. The sample yields roughly 180,000 clones, 87% seen once. The gene calls are TRBV6-5 and TRBJ1-1; a possible D gene is TRBD1 (5 bases). The source is an adult in good health. The specimen comprised peripheral blood, sampled on day 0 of AZD1222 vaccination. In DNA form, the CDR3 reads TGTGCCAGCAGTTACGCTGGAGGGGCGGGGAACACTGAAGCTTTCTTT. Translating gives CASSYAGGAGNTEAFF.